This paragraph covers one TCR beta chain sequence. The data stem from a study of CD8 T cells in Susac syndrome. This CDR3 has 16 amino acids. Looked up from germline, CDR1 is LNHDA and CDR2 is SQIVND (reference sequence). J lost 5 bases, V lost 8 bases, and 9 bases had no gene match. Roughly 0.5 to 1 ug RNA was reverse transcribed with random hexamers. TCRdb used MiXCR to reprocess the immunoSEQ multiplex PCR reads, holding one entry per CDR3 protein. The table lists 110,000 or so distinct CDR3 sequences, just under 95% of them singletons. The sequencing sample was made of CD8+ T cells from PBMCs. The clonotype comes from a human donor in good health. This chain joins TRBV19 and TRBJ2-2, with 12 bases fitting TRBD1. CDR3 protein: CASSTSGQGATGELFF. For the CDR3, the DNA is TGTGCCAGTTCAACTTCGGGACAGGGGGCGACCGGGGAGCTGTTTTTT.